Shown below are 25 T cell receptor beta chains from a single sample sequenced in a study of T cells in Graves' hyperthyroidism and ophthalmopathy. Amplified TCR beta CDR3 regions came from RNA transcripts. The HTBI primer set drove a first-round RT-PCR of the TCR CDR3. One entry per CDR3 protein, called by TCRdb with MiXCR from the multiplex PCR reads. The sample includes under 550,000 distinct CDR3 sequences, roughly 13% of them seen just once. The sequenced sample was blood. Receptor source: a woman aged 18-29 years with Graves' hyperthyroidism.

This clonotype was observed many times. The chain employs TRBV28 and TRBJ2-1, with D maybe TRBD2 (7 bases). The CDR3 loop spans 15 amino acids. Trimming left V 4 bases short and J 5 bases short, with 15 bases between. CDR1 is MDHEN, CDR2 SYDVKM, per germline. DNA for the CDR3: TGTGCCAGCAGTTCACCTAGAGGGGGGGACAATGAGCAGTTCTTC. It translates to CASSSPRGGDNEQFF. The complete variable domain, with remaining parts taken from reference TRBV28 and TRBJ2-1, reads DVKVTQSSRYLVKRTGEKVFLECVQDMDHENMFWYRQDPGLGLRLIYFSYDVKMKEKGDIPEGYSVSREKKERFSLILESASTNQTSMYLCASSSPRGGDNEQFFGPGTRLTVL.

This clonotype was seen many times. This chain links TRBV5-1 with TRBJ2-7; TRBD1 matches at 9 bases. The germline gives CDR1 SGHRS, CDR2 YFSETQ. V dropped 4 bases and J dropped 3; count of bases not matched to a gene: 8. The CDR3 contains 15 residues. CDR3 nucleotide sequence: TGCGCCAGCAGCATGGGACAGGGAATGCTCTACGAGCAGTACTTC. Translation: CASSMGQGMLYEQYF. The complete variable domain, with remaining parts taken from reference TRBV5-1 and TRBJ2-7, reads KAGVTQTPRYLIKTRGQQVTLSCSPISGHRSVSWYQQTPGQGLQFLFEYFSETQRNKGNFPGRFSGRQFSNSRSEMNVSTLELGDSALYLCASSMGQGMLYEQYFGPGTRLTVT.

This clonotype came up many times. This chain connects TRBV30 to TRBJ1-1; a weak D match, TRBD1 (5 bases). Germline assignment: CDR1 GTSNPN and CDR2 SVGIG (reference sequence). V shed 1 base and J shed 0 bases, with 12 bases lying between them. This CDR3 region has 15 residues. The CDR3 reads CAWSGGADLNTEAFF. For the CDR3, the DNA is TGTGCCTGGAGTGGAGGGGCAGATTTGAACACTGAAGCTTTCTTT.

The sample holds many counts of this clonotype. This CDR3 reads CSGGTVQETQYF. CDR3 sequence (DNA): TGCAGCGGGGGGACGGTTCAAGAGACCCAGTACTTC. The V call is TRBV29-1, the J call TRBJ2-5; possibly TRBD1 or TRBD2 for D (5 bases each). The CDR3 sequence is 12 residues long. The germline V gene has CDR1 SQVTM and CDR2 ANQGSEA. Trimming cost V 7 bases and J 2 bases, with 11 bases left between them.

As for this clonotype: A clone one base away is much larger, so this may be a read error. The chain uses TRBV3-1 and TRBJ1-2; D may be TRBD1 (5 bases). Germline V gene data show CDR1 as LGHDT and CDR2 as YNNKEL (reference sequence). CDR3 length: 13 amino acids. The CDR3 DNA is TGTACCAGCAGCCAGACAGATAACTATGGCTACACCTTC. Its translation: CTSSQTDNYGYTF.

This clonotype was recorded many times. This chain uses TRBV11-2 with TRBJ1-1; D gene ambiguous. Germline values: CDR1 SGHAT, CDR2 FQNNGV. This CDR3 contains 13 residues. Between the trimmed V and J ends, which lost 6 bases and 7 bases, there was a span of 15 bases. The CDR3 loop is CASSIGVRSEAFF. Here the CDR3 DNA reads TGTGCCAGCAGTATCGGGGTTCGTAGTGAAGCTTTCTTT.

This clonotype has a count of ten or more. V is TRBV7-8 and J is TRBJ1-1; D not certain. CDR3 size: 11 residues. CDR1 and CDR2 from the germline V gene are SGHVS and FQNEAQ. V was clipped by 5 bases and J by 4 bases, with 5 bases between them. CDR3 protein: CASSLGTEAFF. CDR3 sequence (DNA): TGTGCCAGCAGCCTCGGCACTGAAGCTTTCTTT.

This clonotype was recorded at least ten times. V and J are TRBV6-1 and TRBJ2-7; D is perhaps TRBD1 (5 bases). CDR3 length: 14 residues. Germline CDR1 is MNHNS and CDR2 is SASEGT. Trimming stripped 6 bases from V and 2 bases from J, with 14 bases between. The CDR3 spells CASRPHRGTYEQYF. Written as DNA, the CDR3 is TGTGCCAGCAGACCCCATAGGGGTACCTACGAGCAGTACTTC.

This clonotype was counted at least ten times. The rearrangement joins TRBV3-1 to TRBJ2-1; 7 bases line up with TRBD2. Germline V gene sequence: CDR1 LGHDT, CDR2 YNNKEL (reference sequence). The junction had 3 bases not matched to a gene; V was cut back by 2 bases and J by 5 bases. There are 14 residues in the CDR3. The CDR3 region is CASSQRGSDNEQFF. The DNA of the CDR3 is TGTGCCAGCAGCCAACGCGGGAGTGACAATGAGCAGTTCTTC.

The CDR3 is CASRVGTGGNTQYF. CDR3 DNA sequence: TGTGCCAGCAGAGTTGGGACAGGGGGGAATACGCAGTATTTT. The chain recombines TRBV6-1 with TRBJ2-3, with 11 bases fitting TRBD1. This CDR3 has 14 residues. Trimming at V came to 6 bases and at J to 7 bases, leaving 6 bases not matched to a gene. Germline V gene sequence: CDR1 MNHNS, CDR2 SASEGT.

On this clonotype: It may be a read error: a sequence one base away is much more abundant. The chain employs TRBV20-1 and TRBJ2-2; 9 positions agree with TRBD2. The CDR3 totals 19 residues. Germline CDR1 is DFQATT and CDR2 is SNEGSKA (reference sequence). In nucleotides, the CDR3 is TGCAGTGCCAGAGTTCCATGGGGGACTAGCAGAGTGAACACCGGGGAGCTGTTTTTT. Amino acids: CSARVPWGTSRVNTGELFF.

This clonotype was recorded at least ten times. The chain joins TRBV10-3 to TRBJ2-1; TRBD1 is a possible D gene (5 bases). The germline gives CDR1 ENHRY, CDR2 SYGVKD. Trimming pared 0 bases from V and 9 bases from J, leaving 15 bases between. The CDR3 runs 15 residues. The CDR3, as DNA: TGTGCCATCAGTGAGTCGGCGACACAAGGGGTTGAGCAGTTCTTC. Protein sequence: CAISESATQGVEQFF.

This clonotype was detected many times. The chain has TRBV30 and TRBJ2-7, with D perhaps TRBD2 (5 bases). Germline V gene lookup returns CDR1 GTSNPN and CDR2 SVGIG (reference sequence). CDR3 length: 15 residues. V was pared by 0 bases and J by 3 bases, with 15 bases between. This CDR3 is CAWSVDGRALYEQYF. CDR3 in DNA: TGTGCCTGGAGTGTAGACGGGCGGGCACTCTACGAGCAGTACTTC.

This clonotype was observed at least ten times. The chain has TRBV20-1 and TRBJ2-1, with D possibly TRBD2 on 7 matching bases. CDR1 and CDR2 from the germline V gene are DFQATT and SNEGSKA (reference sequence). Trimming removed 5 bases from V and 4 bases from J, with 15 bases in between. This CDR3 has 14 residues. The CDR3 sequence is CSAHGGGGYNEQFF. In DNA, the CDR3 is TGCAGTGCTCACGGAGGGGGAGGGTACAATGAGCAGTTCTTC.

In its sample, this clonotype was seen many times. The CDR3 protein is CASRTGTGLTNYGYTF. The CDR3 coding sequence is TGCGCCAGCAGGACCGGGACAGGGCTTACTAACTATGGCTACACCTTC. This chain joins TRBV5-1 and TRBJ1-2, with 9 nucleotides matching TRBD1. Germline values: CDR1 SGHRS, CDR2 YFSETQ. The CDR3 consists of 16 residues. J lost 0 bases, V lost 5 bases, and 8 bases had no gene match. The full variable domain, with the rest looked up from reference TRBV5-1 and TRBJ1-2, is KAGVTQTPRYLIKTRGQQVTLSCSPISGHRSVSWYQQTPGQGLQFLFEYFSETQRNKGNFPGRFSGRQFSNSRSEMNVSTLELGDSALYLCASRTGTGLTNYGYTFGSGTRLTVV.

This clonotype has a count of ten or more. This chain joins TRBV20-1 and TRBJ1-5, with D unclear. From germline, CDR1 is DFQATT and CDR2 SNEGSKA (reference sequence). Trimming left V 3 bases short and J 4 bases short, with 10 bases between. The CDR3 loop spans 13 amino acids. The CDR3 DNA reads TGCAGTGCTAGCGGTTCCCTAAATCAGCCCCAGCATTTT. Residues: CSASGSLNQPQHF.

This clonotype showed up many times. The chain joins TRBV5-1 to TRBJ2-7, with 11 nucleotides matching TRBD2. With 3 bases clipped from V and 6 bases from J, the junction kept 5 bases outside the gene matches. The CDR3 is 14 amino acids. CDR1 and CDR2 (germline): SGHRS, YFSETQ. CDR3 bases: TGCGCCAGCAGCTCAACTAGCGGGAGAGGCGAGCAGTACTTC. Protein: CASSSTSGRGEQYF.

V usage is TRBV27 and J usage is TRBJ1-6; possible D gene TRBD1, 5 bases. V was cut by 7 bases and J by 0 bases, with 16 bases left in between. CDR1 and CDR2 from the germline V gene are MNHEY and SMNVEV (reference sequence). This CDR3 spans 17 amino acids. The CDR3 DNA reads as TGTGCCAGCAACCCGGGACCTTTAAACTCCTATAATTCACCCCTCCACTTT. This gives the protein CASNPGPLNSYNSPLHF.

The table lists this clonotype with a few counts. This chain links TRBV7-9 with TRBJ2-1; the match to TRBD2 covers 7 bases. The germline V gene encodes CDR1 SEHNR and CDR2 FQNEAQ (reference sequence). The V segment lost 3 bases and the J segment 4 bases; nucleotides outside the gene matches: 6. The CDR3 extends over 15 amino acids. DNA for the CDR3: TGTGCCAGCAGCTTCGGGGACTATCCTTACAATGAGCAGTTCTTC. This sequence encodes CASSFGDYPYNEQFF.

The rearrangement joins TRBV14 to TRBJ2-7; TRBD2 is a possible D gene (5 bases). Trimming left V 2 bases short and J 5 bases short, with 16 bases between. The CDR3 covers 15 residues. The V gene's germline CDR1 is SGHDN and CDR2 FVKESK. In DNA, the CDR3 is TGTGCCAGCAGCCAAAATAGTCTAGCATTCCACGAGCAGTACTTC. It yields the protein CASSQNSLAFHEQYF.

The V and J genes are TRBV28 and TRBJ2-1, with TRBD2 as a possible D gene (6 bases). The V and J ends lost 5 bases and 7 bases respectively, with 18 bases between them. Germline-derived CDR1 and CDR2 are MDHEN and SYDVKM. The CDR3 loop spans 15 amino acids. CDR3 DNA: TGTGCCAGCAGTGGCGGAGGGCCTAGTAGAAATGAGCAGTTCTTC. This sequence encodes CASSGGGPSRNEQFF.

This clonotype was detected many times. This chain connects TRBV30 to TRBJ2-7, with D tentatively TRBD1 (5 bases). The CDR3 runs 13 residues. The V end lost 3 bases, the J end lost 3 bases, and 12 bases lay between the germline ends. CDR1 is GTSNPN, CDR2 SVGIG, per germline (reference sequence). The CDR3 reads CAWRGANYYEQYF. Written as DNA, the CDR3 is TGTGCCTGGAGAGGGGCGAATTACTACGAGCAGTACTTC. The full variable domain, in which reference TRBV30 and TRBJ2-7 provide the parts outside the CDR3, is SQTIHQWPATLVQPVGSPLSLECTVEGTSNPNLYWYRQAAGRGLQLLFYSVGIGQISSEVPQNLSASRPQDRQFILSSKKLLLSDSGFYLCAWRGANYYEQYFGPGTRLTVT.

Worth noting for this clonotype: A much larger clonotype is one base distant, so this may be a read error. The rearrangement links TRBV29-1 to TRBJ2-4; possibly TRBD2 for D (6 bases). The CDR3 length is 12 residues. Per the germline V gene, CDR1 is SQVTM and CDR2 is ANQGSEA. In DNA, the CDR3 is TGCAGCGTTGACCCCGGGGGAAACATTCAGCACTTC. It yields the protein CSVDPGGNIQHF.

In its sample, this clonotype was seen a few times. A far larger clone is one nucleotide away, so this likely arose from a read error. Given the absence of the conserved phenylalanine or tryptophan at the CDR3 end, a read error is likely. The V call is TRBV12-3 or TRBV12-4, the J call TRBJ1-1; a possible D gene is TRBD1 (6 bases). This CDR3 contains 12 residues. V was clipped by 3 bases and J by 5 bases, with 7 bases between them. The DNA of the CDR3 is TGTGCCAGCAGTTTCAGGGGTACTGAAGCTTTCCTT. Translated: CASSFRGTEAFL.

This clonotype came up many times. The chain uses TRBV2 and TRBJ2-1; D may be TRBD2 (6 bases). Trimming stripped 7 bases from V and 0 bases from J, with 10 bases between. The CDR3 runs to 14 residues. The germline V gene has CDR1 SNHLY and CDR2 FYNNEI. CDR3: CASKLANSYNEQFF. DNA of the CDR3: TGTGCCAGCAAACTAGCCAACTCCTACAATGAGCAGTTCTTC.